The 18 T cell receptor beta chains listed next were all sequenced from one sample in a study of cytomegalovirus exposure and HLA in healthy donors. PCR involved 60 Vbeta and 13 Jbeta primers. Data came from immunoSEQ multiplex PCR; TCRdb stores just in-frame clones and leaves some out. The sample has about 64,000 clones; the top ten hold about 3.5%. The sequenced sample consisted of PBMCs. These TCRs come from a woman younger than 30 in good health and CMV-seronegative.

The chain employs TRBV6-5 and TRBJ1-2, with D possibly TRBD1 on 5 matching bases. CDR1 is MNHEY and CDR2 is SVGAGI in the germline V gene. The CDR3 consists of 13 residues. V was shortened by 4 bases and J by 4 bases, with 10 bases between the two germline ends. The CDR3 here is CASSLTGGYGYTF. The CDR3 DNA follows: TGTGCCAGCAGTTTGACCGGGGGCTATGGCTACACCTTC.

The chain links TRBV30 to TRBJ1-2; 8 positions match TRBD1. The germline V gene has CDR1 GTSNPN and CDR2 SVGIG (reference sequence). J gave up 4 bases and V 5 bases, and 6 bases lay outside the gene matches. The CDR3 is 13 amino acids. The CDR3 region is CAWDQTGVYGYTF. The CDR3 region has the DNA TGTGCCTGGGATCAGACAGGGGTCTATGGCTACACCTTC.

The chain combines TRBV18 with TRBJ1-1; the match to TRBD1 covers 8 bases. The CDR3 is made up of 15 amino acids. Germline CDR1 reads KGHSH; CDR2 reads LQKENI. V lost 3 bases, J lost 1 base, and 4 bases stayed unmatched. CDR3 bases: TGTGCCAGCTCACCCGGGACAGGATCGAACACTGAAGCTTTCTTT. Amino acid sequence: CASSPGTGSNTEAFF.

This chain links TRBV9 with TRBJ2-1; unclear D gene. This CDR3 is 13 amino acids long. Germline CDR1 reads SGDLS; CDR2 reads YYNGEE. Trimming cost V 0 bases and J 6 bases, with 7 bases left between them. This CDR3 is CASSVARSNEQFF. CDR3 sequence (DNA): TGTGCCAGCAGCGTAGCTAGATCCAATGAGCAGTTCTTC.

The chain links TRBV7-6 to TRBJ1-5; D ambiguous. The CDR3 contains 13 residues. In germline, CDR1 is SGHVS, CDR2 FNYEAQ. Between the trimmed V and J ends, which lost 3 bases and 5 bases, there was a span of 8 bases. CDR3 sequence (DNA): TGTGCCAGCAGCTTGGTCCGAGATCAGCCCCAGCATTTT. It is translated as CASSLVRDQPQHF.

The chain is built from TRBV4-1 and TRBJ2-1; 11 bases match TRBD2. The V gene end was trimmed by 4 bases and the J gene end by 6 bases; junction bases not matched to a gene: 8. The CDR3 loop spans 16 amino acids. Germline CDR1 reads MGHRA; CDR2 reads YSYEKL. This chain's CDR3 is CASSPVKLAGANEQFF. CDR3 DNA: TGCGCCAGCAGCCCCGTAAAACTAGCGGGAGCCAATGAGCAGTTCTTC.

The chain combines TRBV5-4 with TRBJ2-7; TRBD1 matches 7 bases. This CDR3 spans 16 amino acids. V dropped 0 bases and J dropped 0; count of bases not matched to a gene: 6. Per germline, CDR1 SGHNT and CDR2 YYREEE (reference sequence). CDR3 in amino acids: CASSLGGTAISYEQYF. CDR3 sequence (DNA): TGTGCCAGCAGCTTGGGTGGGACAGCCATCTCCTACGAGCAGTACTTC.

Remarks on this clone: At one boundary the junction diverges from the germline segment, which might be a read error. This chain's CDR3 is CASGPPGTASSDNEQFF. The CDR3 coding sequence is TGTGCTAGTGGTCCGCCCGGGACAGCTAGCTCCGACAATGAGCAGTTCTTC. The chain recombines TRBV12-5 with TRBJ2-1; 7 bases are shared with TRBD1. The CDR3 has 17 residues. Germline V gene data show CDR1 as LGHNT and CDR2 as FRNRAP.

DNA of the CDR3: TGTGCCAGCAGCCCCCCCGGGGGTGTGGGCCCCGTGAACGAGCAGTACTTC. It encodes CASSPPGGVGPVNEQYF. The rearrangement uses TRBV9 and TRBJ2-7, with D perhaps matching TRBD2 (6 bases). Trimming pared 4 bases from V and 5 bases from J, leaving 25 bases between. The CDR3 runs 17 residues. The germline CDR1 and CDR2 sequences are SGDLS and YYNGEE.

The V call is TRBV4-1, the J call TRBJ1-2; weak D call: TRBD1 (6 bases). The V end was cut by 1 base, the J end by 7 bases, with 19 bases between. Germline assignment: CDR1 MGHRA and CDR2 YSYEKL. The CDR3 covers 16 residues. CDR3 bases: TGCGCCAGCAGCCAAGTTCCCGCCGGGGGGCAGACTGGCTACACCTTC. This gives the protein CASSQVPAGGQTGYTF.

The V and J genes are TRBV5-1 and TRBJ2-1; D unclear. CDR3 size: 12 residues. Germline CDR1 SGHRS, CDR2 YFSETQ. V was trimmed by 3 bases and J by 10 bases, leaving 11 bases between them. CDR3 sequence (DNA): TGCGCCAGCAGCTCCCCGGAGCAAGAGCAGTTCTTC. It codes for CASSSPEQEQFF.

The chain has TRBV12-2 and TRBJ1-1. TRBV12-2 is an annotated pseudogene. The CDR3 is 15 amino acids. The CDR3 is CASRPTVCLNTEAFF. DNA for the CDR3: TGTGCAAGTCGCCCAACGGTTTGTTTGAACACTGAAGCTTTCTTT.

The gene calls are TRBV11-2 and TRBJ2-1; the match to TRBD2 covers 9 bases. Germline CDR1 reads SGHAT; CDR2 reads FQNNGV. The V gene end was trimmed by 5 bases and the J gene end by 4 bases; junction bases not matched to a gene: 3. The length of the CDR3 is 14 residues. The DNA for the CDR3 is TGTGCCAGCAGCCCCACTAGCGGGTACAATGAGCAGTTCTTC. Protein: CASSPTSGYNEQFF.

This chain links TRBV5-4 with TRBJ2-7; D gene ambiguous. CDR3 length: 15 amino acids. The germline CDR1 and CDR2 sequences are SGHNT and YYREEE (reference sequence). V dropped 1 base and J dropped 5 bases, with 16 bases sitting between them. The CDR3 DNA reads TGTGCCAGCAGCTTGTTTACGGGTTGGGTGAACGAGCAGTACTTC. Translation gives CASSLFTGWVNEQYF.

This sequence joins TRBV29-1 and TRBJ1-1, with 7 nucleotides matching TRBD1. The germline gives CDR1 SQVTM, CDR2 ANQGSEA. Germline trimming cut 3 bases from V and 1 base from J; bases unmatched to any gene: 5. The CDR3 has 14 residues. This chain's CDR3 is CSVEGTAKNTEAFF. CDR3 sequence (DNA): TGCAGCGTTGAGGGGACAGCAAAGAACACTGAAGCTTTCTTT.

The chain recombines TRBV2 with TRBJ2-4, with 9 bases lining up with TRBD2. In germline, CDR1 is SNHLY, CDR2 FYNNEI. V trimming: 7 bases; J trimming: 6 bases; junction bases outside the gene matches: 10. The CDR3 sequence is 15 residues long. The CDR3 DNA sequence: TGTGCCAGCACATGGCGGGAGGGCCCAGGAAACATTCAGTACTTC. Translating it yields CASTWREGPGNIQYF.

A note on this clone: One junction end does not reproduce the germline sequence, and a read error may be involved. This sequence joins TRBV5-1 and TRBJ1-2; weak D call: TRBD1 (5 bases). Looked up from germline, CDR1 is SGHRS and CDR2 is YFSETQ. This CDR3 contains 13 residues. This CDR3 reads CASRPGEEEAFFF. CDR3 sequence (DNA): TGCGCCAGCAGACCGGGGGAGGAGGAGGCCTTCTTCTTC.

The chain carries TRBV9 and TRBJ1-1, with TRBD1 identical over 10 bases. V shed 3 bases and J 1 base; nucleotides not matched to a gene: 0. The germline V gene has CDR1 SGDLS and CDR2 YYNGEE. CDR3 size: 14 residues. This CDR3 reads CASSGDRGNTEAFF. The CDR3 region has the DNA TGTGCCAGCAGCGGGGACAGGGGGAACACTGAAGCTTTCTTT.